A single sample gave rise to the 26 T cell receptor beta chains below, sequenced in a study of read filtering for tumor transcriptome and immune sequencing. This library used approximately 390 ng RNA and molecular barcoded adaptors spanning alpha/delta and beta/gamma chains. TCRdb recomputed calls from the reads with MiXCR, one row per CDR3 protein. The sample shows 130,000 or so distinct CDR3 sequences, under 15% of them seen only once. Source material: a population of CD138-negative cells sorted from bone marrow. The receptor source for this set is a donor aged 40 or older with multiple myeloma.

This clonotype was observed many times. The chain carries TRBV7-2 and TRBJ2-2; weak D call: TRBD1 (6 bases). V dropped 4 bases and J dropped 0 bases, with 9 bases sitting between them. Germline loops: CDR1 SGHTA, CDR2 FQGNSA. This CDR3 has 15 amino acids. The CDR3 DNA follows: TGTGCCAGCAGCTATGGACAGCCGAACACCGGGGAGCTGTTTTTT. Its protein is CASSYGQPNTGELFF.

The chain has TRBV20-1 and TRBJ2-3, with D tentatively TRBD2 (5 bases). Germline V gene lookup returns CDR1 DFQATT and CDR2 SNEGSKA (reference sequence). The CDR3 extends over 14 amino acids. V lost 6 bases and J lost 2, with 15 bases in between. CDR3 protein: CSAPAGGLTDTQYF. The CDR3, as DNA: TGCAGTGCCCCTGCCGGCGGGCTCACAGATACGCAGTATTTT.

There are many counts of this clonotype. The rearrangement joins TRBV24-1 to TRBJ2-1; TRBD2 matches 10 bases. V was pared by 9 bases and J by 2 bases, with 9 bases of the junction left unmatched. From germline, CDR1 is KGHDR and CDR2 SFDVKD. The CDR3 consists of 16 residues. Here the CDR3 DNA reads TGTGCCACCGAGGGGAGGGGACTAGCGACCTACAATGAGCAGTTCTTC. Amino acid sequence: CATEGRGLATYNEQFF.

As regards this clonotype: An end of the junction differs from the germline gene, which may be a read error. The CDR3, as DNA: TGTGCCGGCAGCCAAATGAGCGGACCCTACAATGAGCAGTTCTTC. This translates into CAGSQMSGPYNEQFF. This chain links TRBV11-2 with TRBJ2-1; possible D gene TRBD2, 5 bases. This CDR3 contains 15 residues. From germline, CDR1 is SGHAT and CDR2 FQNNGV. The full variable domain, in which reference TRBV11-2 and TRBJ2-1 provide the parts outside the CDR3, is EAGVAQSPRYKIIEKRQSVAFWCNPISGHATLYWYQQILGQGPKLLIQFQNNGVVDDSQLPKDRFSAERLKGVDSTLKIQPAKLEDSAVYLCAGSQMSGPYNEQFFGPGTRLTVL.

This clonotype appeared a few times. J is TRBJ2-3 and V is TRBV30; a possible D gene is TRBD2 (6 bases). V lost 5 bases and J lost 2, with 8 bases in between. Germline values: CDR1 GTSNPN, CDR2 SVGIG (reference sequence). The CDR3 sequence is 12 residues long. CDR3 residues: CAWGTFTDTQYF. CDR3 DNA: TGTGCCTGGGGGACTTTCACAGATACGCAGTATTTT.

CDR3 loop: CASSLVTGNFDTEAFF. The CDR3 region has the DNA TGTGCCAGCAGCTTAGTTACAGGGAATTTTGACACTGAAGCTTTCTTT. V and J are TRBV11-3 and TRBJ1-1; D is possibly TRBD1 (6 bases). The CDR3 consists of 16 residues. Trimming stripped 1 base from V and 3 bases from J, with 15 bases between. CDR1 and CDR2 from the germline V gene are SGHNT and YENEEA.

This clonotype was counted between two and nine times. CDR3 coding DNA: TGTGCCAGCAGCCTCGACTCCGAGCAGTACTTC. Protein product: CASSLDSEQYF. The chain combines TRBV7-9 with TRBJ2-7; D is unclear. The CDR3 consists of 11 residues. V lost 5 bases, J lost 6 bases, and 8 bases lay in between. Germline V gene data show CDR1 as SEHNR and CDR2 as FQNEAQ (reference sequence).

This clonotype was seen at least ten times. The CDR3 loop reads CASSGGLAGGSAYEQYF. CDR3 in DNA: TGTGCCAGCAGTGGCGGACTAGCGGGAGGGTCGGCCTACGAGCAGTACTTC. The chain couples TRBV6-5 to TRBJ2-7; 15 bases align to TRBD2. The CDR3 covers 17 residues. V gave up 5 bases and J gave up 2 bases; unmatched junction bases: 7. Germline V gene sequence: CDR1 MNHEY, CDR2 SVGAGI.

The chain has TRBV5-1 and TRBJ2-5, with TRBD1 matching 11 bases. Germline V gene sequence: CDR1 SGHRS, CDR2 YFSETQ. CDR3 length: 17 amino acids. V gave up 4 bases and J gave up 5 bases; unmatched junction bases: 13. CDR3 nucleotide sequence: TGCGCCAGCAGCAGGGGACAGGGGGGCCGACGATTCGAGACCCAGTACTTC. This encodes CASSRGQGGRRFETQYF. Based on the CDR3 plus reference TRBV5-1 and TRBJ2-5, the full variable domain is KAGVTQTPRYLIKTRGQQVTLSCSPISGHRSVSWYQQTPGQGLQFLFEYFSETQRNKGNFPGRFSGRQFSNSRSEMNVSTLELGDSALYLCASSRGQGGRRFETQYFGPGTRLLVL.

This clonotype was recorded at least ten times. The CDR3 here is CSATGGGNQPQHF. DNA of the CDR3: TGCAGTGCTACAGGGGGCGGCAATCAGCCCCAGCATTTT. The rearrangement joins TRBV20-1 to TRBJ1-5; 8 positions agree with TRBD1. CDR1 is DFQATT, CDR2 SNEGSKA, per germline (reference sequence). This CDR3 has 13 amino acids. The junction had 1 base not matched to a gene; V was cut back by 4 bases and J by 2 bases.

On this clonotype: A much bigger clone sits one base away, suggesting this may be a read error. The rearrangement uses TRBV20-1 and TRBJ2-1; tentatively, D is TRBD2 (5 bases). Germline V gene lookup returns CDR1 DFQATT and CDR2 SNEGSKA (reference sequence). This CDR3 contains 13 residues. Here the CDR3 DNA reads TGCAGTGCACCCAAATCGGGGTACAATGGGCAGTTCTTC. Amino acids: CSAPKSGYNGQFF.

This clonotype was counted at least ten times. This rearrangement joins TRBV5-5 to TRBJ2-3; possible D gene TRBD2, 5 bases. This CDR3 is built from 14 residues. Trimming removed 0 bases at V and 5 bases at J, with 10 bases between. Germline V CDR1 and CDR2: SGHKS, YYEKEE (reference sequence). The CDR3 region is CASSLVVSVDTQYF. CDR3 nucleotides: TGTGCCAGCAGCTTGGTCGTTAGCGTAGATACGCAGTATTTT.

This clonotype has a count of ten or more. This chain joins TRBV7-9 and TRBJ1-2, with 8 positions matching TRBD1. Germline trimming cut 5 bases from V and 7 bases from J; bases unmatched to any gene: 18. Germline CDR1 and CDR2: SEHNR and FQNEAQ (reference sequence). This CDR3 is built from 17 residues. CDR3 residues: CASSQSARAAGGTGYTF. The CDR3 coding sequence is TGTGCCAGCAGCCAATCCGCCCGGGCGGCAGGGGGCACTGGCTACACCTTC.

This sequence joins TRBV6-1 and TRBJ1-1; D remains ambiguous. The CDR3 contains 15 residues. Germline assignment: CDR1 MNHNS and CDR2 SASEGT. The ends were cut back, 0 bases at V and 4 bases at J, with 12 bases in the middle. CDR3 sequence reads: CASSEAGRPSTEAFF. The CDR3 DNA reads TGTGCCAGCAGTGAAGCCGGCAGGCCCAGCACTGAAGCTTTCTTT.

This clonotype was observed at least ten times. This chain joins TRBV7-2 and TRBJ2-3; 10 bases are a match to TRBD2. Trimming removed 5 bases from V and 5 bases from J; junction bases left unmatched: 13. CDR3 size: 17 residues. From germline, CDR1 is SGHTA and CDR2 FQGNSA. CDR3 DNA: TGTGCCAGCAGCCCCAAGGCTCTAGCGGGAGTTCAAGATACGCAGTATTTT. Translated, it gives CASSPKALAGVQDTQYF.

This clonotype was observed a few times. This may be a read error: a much more frequent sequence differs by one nucleotide. The chain employs TRBV18 and TRBJ2-1; D is perhaps TRBD1 (5 bases). Trimming removed 2 bases at V and 4 bases at J, with 15 bases between. Germline CDR1 reads KGHSH; CDR2 reads LQKENI. There are 16 residues in the CDR3. In nucleotides, the CDR3 is TGTGCCAGCTCACCAGGGCAGGGCGGAGTTTACAATGAGCAGTTCTTC. This codes for CASSPGQGGVYNEQFF.

The V and J genes are TRBV10-3 and TRBJ1-5; D call uncertain. V was pared by 3 bases and J by 1 base, with 16 bases between. CDR3 length equals 17 residues. The V gene's germline CDR1 is ENHRY and CDR2 SYGVKD. CDR3 protein: CAISDKRPTGSNQPQHF. CDR3 nucleotides: TGTGCCATCAGTGATAAAAGGCCGACGGGGAGCAATCAGCCCCAGCATTTT.

This clonotype was seen many times. The J gene is TRBJ1-1, the V gene TRBV29-1; D perhaps matches TRBD1 (5 bases). V was clipped by 7 bases and J by 1 base, with 13 bases between them. The germline V gene encodes CDR1 SQVTM and CDR2 ANQGSEA. The CDR3 extends over 13 amino acids. The CDR3 sequence: CSASTATNTEAFF. The CDR3, as DNA: TGCAGCGCCTCGACAGCGACGAACACTGAAGCTTTCTTT.

In its sample, this clonotype was seen many times. The chain carries TRBV20-1 and TRBJ2-5; 12 bases are a match to TRBD2. The V and J ends lost 4 bases and 5 bases, in that order; junction bases with no gene match: 8. The CDR3 totals 15 residues. CDR1 is DFQATT and CDR2 is SNEGSKA in the germline V gene (reference sequence). DNA for the CDR3: TGCAGTGCTACTCGAGGACTAGCGGGATGGGAGACCCAGTACTTC. Translating it yields CSATRGLAGWETQYF.

This clonotype turned up a few times. The J gene is TRBJ2-3, the V gene TRBV14; D not resolved. CDR1 and CDR2 (germline): SGHDN, FVKESK. Trimming took off 0 bases at V and 6 bases at J, with 13 bases between the two ends. There are 15 residues in the CDR3. The CDR3 sequence: CASSQEIIGLDTQYF. The CDR3 DNA reads TGTGCCAGCAGCCAAGAGATCATTGGGTTGGATACGCAGTATTTT. Based on the CDR3 plus reference TRBV14 and TRBJ2-3, the full variable domain is EAGVTQFPSHSVIEKGQTVTLRCDPISGHDNLYWYRRVMGKEIKFLLHFVKESKQDESGMPNNRFLAERTGGTYSTLKVQPAELEDSGVYFCASSQEIIGLDTQYFGPGTRLTVL.

In regard to this clonotype: Germline and junction disagree at one end, which may indicate a read error. CDR3 loop: CAASMEAPPDTQYF. The CDR3 DNA is TGCGCCGCCAGCATGGAGGCACCCCCCGATACGCAGTATTTT. This chain joins TRBV15 and TRBJ2-3; tentative D call: TRBD2 (5 bases). The germline gives CDR1 LNHNV, CDR2 YYDKDF (reference sequence). The CDR3 is 14 amino acids.

This clonotype came up a few times. Given a far larger clone just one base away, this is likely a sequencing read error. The V and J genes are TRBV7-2 and TRBJ2-4; TRBD1 matches at 7 bases. The CDR3 has 15 residues. CDR1 SGHTA and CDR2 FQGNSA come from the germline V gene. Trimming took 0 bases from V and 7 from J; bases not matched to a gene: 6. The CDR3 nucleotides read TGTGCCAGCAGCTTAGCTAGGGGGCTTTTGAACATTCAGTACTTC. Residues: CASSLARGLLNIQYF.

This clonotype appeared many times. The rearrangement joins TRBV6-2 or TRBV6-3 to TRBJ2-1; 13 bases map to TRBD2. With 2 bases clipped from V and 7 bases from J, the junction kept 5 bases outside the gene matches. Germline CDR1 reads MNHEY; CDR2 reads SVGEGT. This CDR3 has 16 residues. The DNA of the CDR3 is TGTGCCAGCAGTTACCCAGGACTAGCGGGAGCGAATGAGCAGTTCTTC. It yields the protein CASSYPGLAGANEQFF.

This clonotype was seen repeatedly, ten times or more. The chain couples TRBV9 to TRBJ1-5; 10 nucleotides match TRBD1. The CDR3 covers 16 residues. Germline CDR1 and CDR2: SGDLS and YYNGEE. Trimming at V came to 3 bases and at J to 0 bases, leaving 3 bases not matched to a gene. Here the CDR3 reads CASSEGTGDSNQPQHF. The CDR3 DNA follows: TGTGCCAGCAGCGAAGGGACAGGGGATAGCAATCAGCCCCAGCATTTT.

This clonotype was detected ten times or more. The chain couples TRBV12-5 to TRBJ2-1, with 10 bases matching TRBD2. This CDR3 contains 15 residues. Looked up from germline, CDR1 is LGHNT and CDR2 is FRNRAP. V shed 7 bases, J shed 9 bases, and the junction held 12 bases outside the gene matches. CDR3 bases: TGTGCTAGTGACCGTGGGGCTAGCGGGAGCCCTGAGCAGTTCTTC. Translated: CASDRGASGSPEQFF.

This clonotype was seen many times. The chain carries TRBV20-1 and TRBJ1-5; a possible D gene is TRBD1 (5 bases). Trimming removed 1 base at V and 2 bases at J, with 6 bases between. This CDR3 is built from 13 residues. Germline-derived CDR1 and CDR2 are DFQATT and SNEGSKA (reference sequence). The CDR3, as DNA: TGCAGTGCTAGAGCACAGGGCAATCAGCCCCAGCATTTT. It is translated as CSARAQGNQPQHF.